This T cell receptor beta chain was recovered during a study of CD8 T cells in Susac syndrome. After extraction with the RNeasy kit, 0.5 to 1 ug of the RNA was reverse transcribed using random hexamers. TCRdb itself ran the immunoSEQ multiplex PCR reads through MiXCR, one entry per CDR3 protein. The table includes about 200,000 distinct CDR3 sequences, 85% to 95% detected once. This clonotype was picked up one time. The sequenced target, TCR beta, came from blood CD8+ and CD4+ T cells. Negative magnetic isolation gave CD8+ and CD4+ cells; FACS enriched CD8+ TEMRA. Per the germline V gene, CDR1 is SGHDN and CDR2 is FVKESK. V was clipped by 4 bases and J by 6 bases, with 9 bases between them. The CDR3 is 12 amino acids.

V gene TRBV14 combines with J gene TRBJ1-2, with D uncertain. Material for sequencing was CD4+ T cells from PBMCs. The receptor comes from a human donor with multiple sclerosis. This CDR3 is CASSPHRDGYTF. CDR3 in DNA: TGTGCCAGCAGCCCCCACCGCGATGGCTACACCTTC.